The text below deals with one T cell receptor beta chain. Single viable CD3+CD4+CD8-CD45RO+ cells were sorted as the memory CD4+ T cells. Donors' CMV status reflects serum IgG against pp150, pp28, p38, p52. Germline-derived CDR1 and CDR2 are SNHLY and FYNNEI. V was shortened by 6 bases and J by 8 bases, with 10 bases between the two germline ends. This CDR3 comprises 11 residues. Original analysis: After removing out-of-frame reads, over 2 million distinct TCRbeta sequences remained. The protocol was immunoSEQ multiplex PCR, while the TCRdb copy is restricted to in-frame clones and leaves out a portion. The DNA was the basis for D and trimming; V, J and clone size are from that table. The data contain about 82,000 clones, 80% of them seen just once; the ten biggest clones take up roughly 0.85%. The sample originates from a study of memory CD4+ T cells and cytomegalovirus serostatus.

Input material: memory CD4+ T cells from blood. The rearrangement joins TRBV2 to TRBJ1-2; D not certain. The TCR was taken from an adult in good health and CMV-seronegative. The DNA for the CDR3 is TGTGCCAGCAGCCCAGAGCGAGGCTACACCTTC. Translating gives CASSPERGYTF.